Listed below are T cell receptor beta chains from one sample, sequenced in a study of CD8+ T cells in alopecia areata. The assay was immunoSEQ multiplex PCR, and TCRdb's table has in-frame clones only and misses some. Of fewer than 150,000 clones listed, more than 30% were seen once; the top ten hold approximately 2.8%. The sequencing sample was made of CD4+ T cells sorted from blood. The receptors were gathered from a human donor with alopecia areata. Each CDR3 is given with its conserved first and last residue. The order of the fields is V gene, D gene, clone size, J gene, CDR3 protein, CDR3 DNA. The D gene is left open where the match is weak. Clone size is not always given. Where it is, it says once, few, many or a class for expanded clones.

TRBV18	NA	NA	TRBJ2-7	CASSAMGGTQYF	TGTGCCAGCTCGGCAATGGGAGGAACGCAGTACTTC
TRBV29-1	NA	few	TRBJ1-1	CSTVTVNTEAFF	TGCAGCACCGTGACGGTGAACACTGAAGCTTTCTTT
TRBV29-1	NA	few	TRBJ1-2	CSVMTVVGYTF	TGCAGCGTTATGACGGTCGTAGGCTACACCTTC
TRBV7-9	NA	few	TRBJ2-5	CASSARETQYF	TGTGCCAGCAGCGCCCGAGAGACCCAGTACTTC
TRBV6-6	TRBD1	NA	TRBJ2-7	CASSYQGQGGEQYF	TGTGCCAGCAGTTACCAGGGACAGGGAGGCGAGCAGTACTTC
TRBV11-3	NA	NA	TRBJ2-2	CASSLAAGAGELFF	TGTGCCAGCAGCTTAGCCGCAGGGGCCGGGGAGCTGTTTTTT
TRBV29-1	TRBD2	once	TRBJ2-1	CSVELAGVLRNEQFF	TGCAGCGTTGAATTAGCGGGAGTCCTTCGCAATGAGCAGTTCTTC
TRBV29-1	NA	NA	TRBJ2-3	CSVEASGTDTQYF	TGCAGCGTTGAAGCTTCAGGGACAGATACGCAGTATTTT
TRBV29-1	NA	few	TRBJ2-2	CSVEKRDTGELFF	TGCAGCGTTGAGAAGAGAGACACCGGGGAGCTGTTTTTT
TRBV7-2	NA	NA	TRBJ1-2	CASSRDWNSGYTF	TGTGCCAGCAGCCGGGACTGGAACAGTGGCTACACCTTC
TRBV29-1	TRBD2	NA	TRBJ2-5	CSVELAGGRMYF	TGCAGCGTTGAACTAGCGGGAGGACGAATGTACTTC
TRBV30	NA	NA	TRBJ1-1	CAWSVPYREEAEAFF	TGTGCCTGGAGTGTACCCTACAGGGAGGAGGCTGAAGCTTTCTTT
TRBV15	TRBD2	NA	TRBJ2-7	CATSRGDSGIVQYF	TGTGCCACCAGCAGAGGTGATAGCGGGATCGTGCAGTACTTC
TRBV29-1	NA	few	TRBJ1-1	CSVDGVPGLF	TGCAGCGTTGACGGGGTACCAGGCCTCTTT
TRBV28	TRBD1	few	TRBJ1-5	CASSRLPGTATINDQPQHF	TGTGCCAGCAGCCGACTCCCCGGGACAGCGACAATTAACGATCAGCCCCAGCATTTT
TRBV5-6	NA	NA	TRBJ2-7	CASSLAYEQYF	TGTGCCAGCAGCTTAGCGTACGAGCAGTACTTC
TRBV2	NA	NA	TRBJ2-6	CASSTGGSGANVLTF	TGTGCCAGCAGTACCGGGGGCTCTGGGGCCAACGTCCTGACTTTC
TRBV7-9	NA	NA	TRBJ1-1	CASSLGQTGNTEAFF	TGTGCCAGCAGCTTAGGACAGACGGGGAACACTGAAGCTTTCTTT
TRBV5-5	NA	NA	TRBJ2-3	CASSRDGQGDTQYF	TGTGCCAGCAGCCGGGACGGCCAGGGGGATACGCAGTATTTT
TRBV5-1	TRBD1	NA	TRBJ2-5	CASSAGQDPETQYF	TGCGCCAGCAGCGCCGGACAGGACCCAGAGACCCAGTACTTC
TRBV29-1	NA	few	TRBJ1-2	CSVDSNYGYTF	TGCAGTGTTGACAGTAACTATGGCTACACCTTC
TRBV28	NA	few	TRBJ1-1	CASSVEQGANTEAFF	TGTGCCAGCAGTGTCGAACAGGGTGCGAACACTGAAGCTTTCTTT
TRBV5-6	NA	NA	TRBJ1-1	CASSLGRSAEAFF	TGTGCCAGCAGCTTGGGGCGATCCGCTGAAGCTTTCTTT
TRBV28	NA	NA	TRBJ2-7	CASSSGSLYEQYF	TGTGCCAGCAGCTCTGGTTCCCTGTACGAGCAGTACTTC
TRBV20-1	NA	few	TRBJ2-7	CSASLTYEQYF	TGCAGTGCTAGCTTGACCTACGAGCAGTACTTC
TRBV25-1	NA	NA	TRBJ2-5	CASVGVWKETQYF	TGTGCCAGCGTCGGGGTGTGGAAAGAGACCCAGTACTTC